The clone carrying this T cell receptor (beta chain) was detected only a few times. CDR3 length: 13 amino acids. The germline V gene encodes CDR1 LGHNA and CDR2 YSLEER. The V and J ends lost 4 bases and 4 bases respectively, with 10 bases between them. The source of the sample is a study of identifying expanded T cells in peripheral blood. The method was immunoSEQ multiplex PCR; TCRdb's version includes in-frame clones alone and lacks a portion of them. The table has about 50,000 clones, roughly 80% seen once. V and J are TRBV4-3 and TRBJ1-2; D unresolved. Sequences were obtained from blood. The source of this sequence is a person aged 18 to 75 in good health. The CDR3, as DNA: TGCGCCAGCAGCCCAAGTCGGGCCTATGGCTACACCTTC. Translating gives CASSPSRAYGYTF.